The following is a T cell receptor beta chain sequence with its context. No antigen is known for it. This CDR3 contains 16 residues. V was clipped by 5 bases and J by 6 bases; unmatched bases: 8. Germline-derived CDR1 and CDR2 are KGHDR and SFDVKD. These data originate in a study of CD8 T cells in ankylosing spondylitis. Notes on the study in general: Clones linked to disease were reported to show significant enrichment in matched ankylosing spondylitis synovial fluid. Disease-linked clones were CD8+ and relatively rare in peripheral blood.

Molecular-barcoded quantitative 5'-RACE produced these TCR beta libraries. TCRdb ran MiXCR on the 5' RACE reads and lists one entry per CDR3 protein. The sample lists a few hundred thousand distinct CDR3 sequences; around 21% were seen once. The sample consisted of blood, either unsorted or a sorted T cell fraction (not recorded which). The J gene is TRBJ2-1, the V gene TRBV24-1, with TRBD2 identical over 11 bases. The clonotype originates from a female donor with ankylosing spondylitis or in good health (not recorded which). The CDR3 region is CATSGATSGKGNEQFF. CDR3 nucleotides: TGTGCCACCAGTGGAGCGACTAGCGGGAAAGGCAATGAGCAGTTCTTC.